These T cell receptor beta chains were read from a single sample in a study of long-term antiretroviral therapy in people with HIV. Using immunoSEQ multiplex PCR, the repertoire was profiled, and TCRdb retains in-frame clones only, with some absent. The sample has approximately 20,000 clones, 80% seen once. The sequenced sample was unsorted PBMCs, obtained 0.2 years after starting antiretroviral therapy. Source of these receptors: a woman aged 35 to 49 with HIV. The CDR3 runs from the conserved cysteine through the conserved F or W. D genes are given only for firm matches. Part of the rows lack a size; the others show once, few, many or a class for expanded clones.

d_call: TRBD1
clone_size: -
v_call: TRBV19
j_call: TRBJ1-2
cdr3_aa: CASTLTGDGGYTF
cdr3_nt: TGTGCCAGTACCCTGACAGGGGACGGTGGCTACACCTTC

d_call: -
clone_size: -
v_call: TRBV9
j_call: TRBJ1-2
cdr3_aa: CASSVGPRETLTF
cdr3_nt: TGTGCCAGCAGCGTAGGACCAAGAGAAACCCTCACCTTC

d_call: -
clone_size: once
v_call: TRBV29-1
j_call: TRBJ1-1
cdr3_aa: CSVGGQLNTEAFF
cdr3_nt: TGCAGCGTTGGAGGGCAGCTGAACACTGAAGCTTTCTTT

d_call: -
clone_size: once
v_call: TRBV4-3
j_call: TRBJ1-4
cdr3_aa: CASSQTWRDVSEKLFF
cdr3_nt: TGCGCCAGCAGCCAAACTTGGCGGGACGTCTCCGAAAAACTGTTTTTT

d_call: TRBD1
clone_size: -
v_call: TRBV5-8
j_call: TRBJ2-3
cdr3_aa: CASSLGRDRELSTDTQYF
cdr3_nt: TGTGCCAGCAGCTTGGGCCGGGACAGGGAATTAAGCACAGATACGCAGTATTTT

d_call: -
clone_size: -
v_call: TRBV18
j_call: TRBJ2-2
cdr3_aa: CASSPPDRDPVTGELFF
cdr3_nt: TGTGCCAGCTCACCACCGGACCGGGACCCGGTAACCGGGGAGCTGTTTTTT

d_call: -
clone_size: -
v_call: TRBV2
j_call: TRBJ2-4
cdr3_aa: CASSESWVDYF
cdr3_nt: TGTGCCAGCAGTGAATCCTGGGTCGATTACTTC

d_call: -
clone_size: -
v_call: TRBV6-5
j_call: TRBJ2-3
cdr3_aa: CASTKSRFKDTQYF
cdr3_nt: TGTGCCAGCACCAAATCCCGATTTAAAGATACGCAGTATTTT

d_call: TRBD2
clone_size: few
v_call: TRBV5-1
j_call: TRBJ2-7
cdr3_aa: CASSFGLAGEQYF
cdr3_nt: TGCGCCAGCAGCTTTGGACTAGCCGGCGAGCAGTACTTC

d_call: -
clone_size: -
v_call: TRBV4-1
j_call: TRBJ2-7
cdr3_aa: CASSQELSYEQYF
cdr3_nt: TGCGCCAGCAGCCAAGAACTCTCCTACGAGCAGTACTTC

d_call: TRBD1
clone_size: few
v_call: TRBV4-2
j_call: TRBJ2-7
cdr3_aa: CASSQTGTGYEQYF
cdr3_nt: TGTGCCAGCAGCCAAACCGGGACAGGATACGAGCAGTACTTC

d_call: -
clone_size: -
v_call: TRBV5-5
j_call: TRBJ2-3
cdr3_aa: CASSLYPPGASTDTQYF
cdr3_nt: TGTGCCAGCAGCTTGTACCCCCCGGGAGCTAGCACAGATACGCAGTATTTT

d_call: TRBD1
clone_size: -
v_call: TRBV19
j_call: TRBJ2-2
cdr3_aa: CASSTSRRGLADTGELFF
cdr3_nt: TGTGCCAGTAGTACCTCGCGAAGGGGGCTCGCTGACACCGGGGAGCTGTTTTTT

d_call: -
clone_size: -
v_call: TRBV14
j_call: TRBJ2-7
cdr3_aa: CASSQVGDEQYF
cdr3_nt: TGTGCCAGCAGCCAAGTAGGGGACGAGCAGTACTTC

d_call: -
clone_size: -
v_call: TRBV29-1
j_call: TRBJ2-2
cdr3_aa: CSVNEAGELFF
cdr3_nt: TGCAGCGTTAACGAAGCCGGGGAGCTGTTTTTT

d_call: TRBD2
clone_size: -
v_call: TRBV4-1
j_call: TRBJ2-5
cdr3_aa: CASRWRLAGGGEETQYF
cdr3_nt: TGCGCCAGCAGGTGGAGACTAGCGGGAGGAGGGGAGGAGACCCAGTACTTC

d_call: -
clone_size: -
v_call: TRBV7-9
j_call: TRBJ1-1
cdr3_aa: CASSLNELNTEAFF
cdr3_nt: TGTGCCAGCAGCTTGAATGAGCTGAACACTGAAGCTTTCTTT

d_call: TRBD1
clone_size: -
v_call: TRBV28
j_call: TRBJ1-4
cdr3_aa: CASSTGTGKEKLFF
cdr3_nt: TGTGCCAGCAGTACGGGGACAGGGAAGGAAAAACTGTTTTTT

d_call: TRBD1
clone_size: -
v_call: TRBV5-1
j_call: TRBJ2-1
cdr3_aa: CASSYRTGQIYNEQFF
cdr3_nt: TGCGCCAGCAGCTACCGTACGGGACAGATATACAATGAGCAGTTCTTC

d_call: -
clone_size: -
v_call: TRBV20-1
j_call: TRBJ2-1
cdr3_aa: CSRRAYNEQFF
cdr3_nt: TGCAGTCGGAGGGCCTACAATGAGCAGTTCTTC

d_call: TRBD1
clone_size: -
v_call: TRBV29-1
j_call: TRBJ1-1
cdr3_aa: CSVEDPGTGVFWGNTEAFF
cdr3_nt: TGCAGCGTTGAAGACCCCGGGACAGGGGTTTTCTGGGGAAACACTGAAGCTTTCTTT

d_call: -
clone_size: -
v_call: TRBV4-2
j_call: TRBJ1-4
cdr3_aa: CASSQDPSPGDEKLFF
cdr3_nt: TGTGCCAGCAGCCAAGATCCCAGCCCCGGGGATGAAAAACTGTTTTTT

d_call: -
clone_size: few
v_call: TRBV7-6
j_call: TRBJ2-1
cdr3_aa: CASSLAQWDEQFF
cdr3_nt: TGTGCCAGCAGCTTAGCGCAATGGGATGAGCAGTTCTTC

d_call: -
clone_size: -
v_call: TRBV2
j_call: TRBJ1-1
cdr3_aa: CASNLDSGTEAFF
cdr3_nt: TGTGCCAGCAATCTGGACAGTGGTACTGAAGCTTTCTTT

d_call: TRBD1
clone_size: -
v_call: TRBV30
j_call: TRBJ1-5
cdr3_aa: CAWNPGQSWNQPQHF
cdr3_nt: TGTGCCTGGAACCCGGGACAGTCGTGGAATCAGCCCCAGCATTTT

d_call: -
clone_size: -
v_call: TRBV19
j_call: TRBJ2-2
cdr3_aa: CASRRDFYTGELFF
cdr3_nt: TGTGCCAGTAGGAGGGACTTTTACACCGGGGAGCTGTTTTTT

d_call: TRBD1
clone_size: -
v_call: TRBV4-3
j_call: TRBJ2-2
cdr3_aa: CASSLETPGTGYSGELFF
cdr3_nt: TGCGCCAGCAGCCTAGAAACTCCCGGGACAGGGTATTCCGGGGAGCTGTTTTTT

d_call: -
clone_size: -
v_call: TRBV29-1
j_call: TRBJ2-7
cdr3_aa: CSVGTFYEQYF
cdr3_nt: TGCAGCGTCGGGACATTCTACGAGCAGTACTTC

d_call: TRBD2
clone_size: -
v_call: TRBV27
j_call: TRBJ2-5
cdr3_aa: CASSLKPRLAGREAQYF
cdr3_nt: TGTGCCAGCAGTTTGAAACCCCGGCTAGCGGGACGGGAGGCCCAGTACTTC

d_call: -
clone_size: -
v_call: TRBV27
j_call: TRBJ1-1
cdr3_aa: CASSLHQEGEAFF
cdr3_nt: TGTGCCAGCAGTTTACACCAGGAGGGTGAAGCTTTCTTT

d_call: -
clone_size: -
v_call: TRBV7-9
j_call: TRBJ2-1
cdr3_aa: CASSLGGSEQFF
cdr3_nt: TGTGCCAGCAGCTTAGGTGGGTCTGAGCAGTTCTTC

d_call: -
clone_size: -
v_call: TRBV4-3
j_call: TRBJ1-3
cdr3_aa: CASSQGAGVSGNTIYF
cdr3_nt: TGCGCCAGCAGCCAAGGGGCAGGCGTCTCTGGAAACACCATATATTTT

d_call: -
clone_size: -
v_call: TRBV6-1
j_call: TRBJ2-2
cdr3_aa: CASSPGRTGELFF
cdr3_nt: TGTGCCAGCAGCCCCGGACGCACCGGGGAGCTGTTTTTT

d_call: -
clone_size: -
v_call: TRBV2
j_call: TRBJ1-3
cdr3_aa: CASSTGSGNTIYF
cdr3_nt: TGTGCCAGCAGTACGGGGTCTGGAAACACCATATATTTT

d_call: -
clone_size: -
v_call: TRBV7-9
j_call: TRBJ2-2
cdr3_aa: CASRRVKDRTANTGELFF
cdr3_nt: TGTGCCAGCAGACGAGTCAAGGACAGAACGGCGAACACCGGGGAGCTGTTTTTT

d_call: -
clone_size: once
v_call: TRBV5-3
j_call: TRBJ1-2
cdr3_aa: CARTFEVVRKTYGF
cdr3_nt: TGTGCCAGAACCTTTGAAGTGGTGAGAAAGACCTATGGCTTC

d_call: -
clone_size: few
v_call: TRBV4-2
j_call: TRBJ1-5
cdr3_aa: CASSYLQGYSNQPQHF
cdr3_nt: TGTGCCAGCAGCTATCTACAGGGTTATAGCAATCAGCCCCAGCATTTT

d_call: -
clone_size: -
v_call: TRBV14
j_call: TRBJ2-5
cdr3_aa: CASSRQAGKETQYF
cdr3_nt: TGTGCCAGCAGCCGCCAGGCGGGTAAAGAGACCCAGTACTTC

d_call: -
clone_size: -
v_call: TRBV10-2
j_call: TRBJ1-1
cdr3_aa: CASSESQANTEAFF
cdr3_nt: TGCGCCAGCAGTGAGTCGCAGGCGAACACTGAAGCTTTCTTT

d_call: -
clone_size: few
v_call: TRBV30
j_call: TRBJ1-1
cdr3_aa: CAWSVLAASNTEAFF
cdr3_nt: TGTGCCTGGAGTGTACTGGCAGCTTCCAACACTGAAGCTTTCTTT

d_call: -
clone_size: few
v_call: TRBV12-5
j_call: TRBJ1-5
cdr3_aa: CASGSYQPQHF
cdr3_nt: TGTGCTAGTGGCTCCTATCAGCCCCAGCATTTT

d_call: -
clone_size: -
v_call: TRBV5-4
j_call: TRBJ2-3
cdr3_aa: CASSYGGSGTDTQYF
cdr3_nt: TGTGCCAGCAGCTACGGTGGGAGCGGGACAGATACGCAGTATTTT

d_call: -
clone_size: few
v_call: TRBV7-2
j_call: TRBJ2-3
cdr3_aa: CASRPTASTDTQYF
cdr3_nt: TGTGCCAGCAGACCGACGGCAAGCACAGATACGCAGTATTTT

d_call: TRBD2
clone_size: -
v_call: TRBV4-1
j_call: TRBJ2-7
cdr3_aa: CASSQVVASGTYEQYF
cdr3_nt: TGCGCCAGCAGCCAAGTGGTAGCTAGCGGGACCTACGAGCAGTACTTC

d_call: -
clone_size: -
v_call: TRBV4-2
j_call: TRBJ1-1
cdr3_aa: CASSQITGANTEAFF
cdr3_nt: TGTGCCAGCAGCCAAATTACAGGCGCGAACACTGAAGCTTTCTTT

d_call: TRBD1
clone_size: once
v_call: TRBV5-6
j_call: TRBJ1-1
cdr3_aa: CASSYMTGGLNTEAFF
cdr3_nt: TGTGCCAGCAGCTATATGACAGGGGGCCTGAACACTGAAGCTTTCTTT

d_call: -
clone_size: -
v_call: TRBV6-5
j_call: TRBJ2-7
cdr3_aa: CASSYSRQGYEQYF
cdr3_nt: TGTGCCAGCAGTTACTCGCGTCAGGGCTACGAGCAGTACTTC

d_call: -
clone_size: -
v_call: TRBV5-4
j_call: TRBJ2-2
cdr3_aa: CASSLGADSTGELFF
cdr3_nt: TGTGCCAGCAGCTTGGGGGCTGACAGCACCGGGGAGCTGTTTTTT

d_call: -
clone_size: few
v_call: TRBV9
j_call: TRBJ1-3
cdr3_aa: CASSVGGGNTIYF
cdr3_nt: TGTGCCAGCAGCGTAGGTGGTGGAAACACCATATATTTT

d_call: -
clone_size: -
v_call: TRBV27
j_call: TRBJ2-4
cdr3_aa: CASPNIQYF
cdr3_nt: TGTGCCAGTCCAAACATTCAGTACTTC

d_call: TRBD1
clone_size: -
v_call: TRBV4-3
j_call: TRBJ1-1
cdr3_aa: CASSQGDRVNTEAFF
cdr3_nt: TGCGCCAGCAGCCAAGGAGACAGGGTGAACACTGAAGCTTTCTTT

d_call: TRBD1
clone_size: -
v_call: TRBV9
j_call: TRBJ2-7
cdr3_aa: CASSERTGQHYEQYF
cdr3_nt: TGTGCCAGCAGCGAGAGAACGGGACAGCATTACGAGCAGTACTTC

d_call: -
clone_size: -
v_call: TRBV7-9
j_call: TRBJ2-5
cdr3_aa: CASSLVLETQYF
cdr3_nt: TGTGCCAGCAGCTTAGTCTTGGAGACCCAGTACTTC

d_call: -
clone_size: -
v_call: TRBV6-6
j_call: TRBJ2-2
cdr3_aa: CASRAGSGTGELFF
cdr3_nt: TGTGCCAGCAGGGCAGGGTCGGGCACCGGGGAGCTGTTTTTT

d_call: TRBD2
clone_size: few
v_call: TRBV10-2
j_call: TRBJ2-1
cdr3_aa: CASSEGGDEFF
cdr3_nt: TGCGCCAGCAGTGAGGGGGGGGACGAGTTCTTC

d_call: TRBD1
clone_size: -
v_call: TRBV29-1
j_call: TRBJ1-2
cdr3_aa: CSAELGQGSSGYTF
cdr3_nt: TGCAGCGCCGAATTGGGACAGGGGTCTTCTGGCTACACCTTC

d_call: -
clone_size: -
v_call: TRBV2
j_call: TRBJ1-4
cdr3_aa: CASSFHQGSNEKLFF
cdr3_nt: TGTGCCAGCAGTTTCCACCAGGGAAGTAATGAAAAACTGTTTTTT